The 9 T cell receptor beta chains given below trace back to one sample, sequenced in a study of blood T cell repertoires in COVID-19. Clones were sequenced by immunoSEQ multiplex PCR, and TCRdb holds only the in-frame ones, with some missing. The table records more than 300,000 clones, about 88% of them present only once. The source material was PBMCs or T cells enriched from blood (not recorded which). Receptors were obtained from a woman in her late teens or twenties who had recovered from COVID-19.

This chain connects TRBV5-6 to TRBJ1-6, with TRBD1 matching 8 bases. V shed 0 bases and J 10 bases; nucleotides not matched to a gene: 6. Germline CDR1 reads SGHDT; CDR2 reads YYEEEE. The CDR3 runs 15 residues. The chain's CDR3 is CASSLEGTGGSPLHF. The CDR3 region has the DNA TGTGCCAGCAGCTTGGAAGGGACAGGCGGATCACCCCTCCACTTT. Together with reference TRBV5-6 and TRBJ1-6, the CDR3 gives the full variable domain: DAGVTQSPTHLIKTRGQQVTLRCSPKSGHDTVSWYQQALGQGPQFIFQYYEEEERQRGNFPDRFSGHQFPNYSSELNVNALLLGDSALYLCASSLEGTGGSPLHFGNGTRLTVT.

V is TRBV13 and J is TRBJ2-7, with 7 bases matching TRBD1. This CDR3 is built from 14 residues. Trimming at V came to 4 bases and at J to 3 bases, leaving 6 bases not matched to a gene. The V gene's germline CDR1 is PRHDT and CDR2 FYEKMQ (reference sequence). The CDR3 protein is CASSSGTALYEQYF. The CDR3 DNA is TGTGCCAGCAGCTCCGGGACAGCGCTCTACGAGCAGTACTTC.

The V call is TRBV7-9, the J call TRBJ1-2; no reliable D call. The CDR3 loop spans 14 amino acids. The V and J ends lost 5 bases and 0 bases respectively, with 10 bases between them. CDR1 is SEHNR and CDR2 is FQNEAQ in the germline V gene (reference sequence). In DNA form, the CDR3 reads TGTGCCAGCAGCCGACAAGGTACTAACTATGGCTACACCTTC. It is translated as CASSRQGTNYGYTF. The whole variable domain, filled in from reference TRBV7-9 and TRBJ1-2, reads DTGVSQNPRHKITKRGQNVTFRCDPISEHNRLYWYRQTLGQGPEFLTYFQNEAQLEKSRLLSDRFSAERPKGSFSTLEIQRTEQGDSAMYLCASSRQGTNYGYTFGSGTRLTVV.

The chain carries TRBV11-2 and TRBJ2-5; 11 bases agree with TRBD1. CDR3 length: 15 residues. J was trimmed by 5 bases and V by 4 bases; bases with no gene match: 6. Germline CDR1 is SGHAT and CDR2 is FQNNGV. In DNA form, the CDR3 reads TGTGCCAGCAGCTCGTGGACAGGGGGCGGGGAGACCCAGTACTTC. Translated, it gives CASSSWTGGGETQYF.

This clone has more than one count but fewer than ten. The chain recombines TRBV5-1 with TRBJ1-1; maybe TRBD1 (5 bases). Germline V gene data show CDR1 as SGHRS and CDR2 as YFSETQ. The CDR3 extends over 16 amino acids. V lost 4 bases to trimming and J lost 4 bases, with 20 bases between them. The CDR3 DNA reads TGCGCCAGCAGCCCAGGACACCTCGGTGGTGGCACTGAAGCTTTCTTT. Its translation is CASSPGHLGGGTEAFF. Based on the CDR3 plus reference TRBV5-1 and TRBJ1-1, the full variable domain is KAGVTQTPRYLIKTRGQQVTLSCSPISGHRSVSWYQQTPGQGLQFLFEYFSETQRNKGNFPGRFSGRQFSNSRSEMNVSTLELGDSALYLCASSPGHLGGGTEAFFGQGTRLTVV.

The count of this clone is one. CDR3 region: CASSPWGGPIEQFF. Written as DNA, the CDR3 is TGTGCCAGCAGCCCGTGGGGGGGGCCTATTGAGCAGTTCTTC. The V gene is TRBV7-9, the J gene TRBJ2-1; D may be TRBD2 (7 bases). The germline V gene encodes CDR1 SEHNR and CDR2 FQNEAQ (reference sequence). V lost 5 bases, J lost 9 bases, and 17 bases lay in between. CDR3 size: 14 residues.

This clone was picked up a small number of times. The chain couples TRBV2 to TRBJ2-1; D perhaps matches TRBD2 (6 bases). Trimming took 8 bases from V and 5 from J, leaving 13 bases between them. Germline CDR1 SNHLY, CDR2 FYNNEI. The CDR3 extends over 13 amino acids. The CDR3 DNA follows: TGTGCCAGCCCTGGGACTCTAAACAATGAGCAGTTCTTC. Encoded protein: CASPGTLNNEQFF.

The V gene is TRBV2, the J gene TRBJ2-5; no reliable D call. The CDR3 loop spans 12 amino acids. V dropped 7 bases and J dropped 5 bases, with 11 bases sitting between them. In germline, CDR1 is SNHLY, CDR2 FYNNEI. The CDR3 sequence: CASTEVGETQYF. The DNA for the CDR3 is TGTGCCAGCACAGAAGTCGGGGAGACCCAGTACTTC.

Here the CDR3 reads CASSLVGGKTGNTIYF. The CDR3 region has the DNA TGTGCCAGCAGCTTAGTGGGGGGGAAGACTGGAAACACCATATATTTT. V and J are TRBV7-2 and TRBJ1-3; perhaps TRBD1 as D (5 bases). The CDR3 extends over 16 amino acids. The V and J ends lost 1 base and 2 bases respectively, with 12 bases between them. CDR1 is SGHTA and CDR2 is FQGNSA in the germline V gene.